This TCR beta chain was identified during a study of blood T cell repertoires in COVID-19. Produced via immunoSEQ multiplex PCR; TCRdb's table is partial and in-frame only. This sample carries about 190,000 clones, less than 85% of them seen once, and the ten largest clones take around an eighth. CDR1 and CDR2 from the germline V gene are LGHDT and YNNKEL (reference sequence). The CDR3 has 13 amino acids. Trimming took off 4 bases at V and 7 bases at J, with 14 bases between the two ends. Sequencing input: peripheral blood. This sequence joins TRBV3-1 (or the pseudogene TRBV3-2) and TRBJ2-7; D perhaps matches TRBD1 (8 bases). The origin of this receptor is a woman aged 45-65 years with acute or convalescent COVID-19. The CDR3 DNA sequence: TGTGCCAGCAGCCGAACAGGGGGAGGGGAGCAGTACTTC. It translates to CASSRTGGGEQYF.